These 10 T cell receptor beta chains were all obtained from the same sample, sequenced in a study of blood T cells in healthy people across ages. The use of a sample-barcoded 5' primer and a J-beta primer mix characterized a second PCR of about 6 to 12 cycles. TCRdb reprocessed the 5' RACE reads with MiXCR, giving one entry per CDR3 protein. The repertoire holds about 1.6 million distinct CDR3 sequences, with roughly a third as singletons. The sample consisted of blood. Receptors originate from a woman in her twenties or thirties in good health.

Comments on this clonotype: A read error may explain this, as a much larger clone is one base away. The chain employs TRBV29-1 and TRBJ2-1; unclear D gene. Germline V gene lookup returns CDR1 SQVTM and CDR2 ANQGSEA. The CDR3 is 16 residues long. V was pared by 6 bases and J by 8 bases, with 26 bases between. The CDR3 coding sequence is TGCAGCGTCCGAAGGGCGGAGCGTCCCCACAGCGATGAGCAGTTCTTC. It codes for CSVRRAERPHSDEQFF.

As concerns this clonotype: A much larger clone differs by one base, so this may be a read error. This chain joins TRBV12-3 or TRBV12-4 and TRBJ2-3; unclear D gene. The CDR3 runs to 15 residues. The CDR3 sequence is CASSFLSTSTDTEYF. CDR3 DNA: TGTGCCAGCAGTTTTCTCTCCACCTCCACAGATACGGAGTATTTT.

The rearrangement uses TRBV20-1 and TRBJ2-5; 9 nucleotides match TRBD1. V shed 3 bases and J 4 bases; nucleotides not matched to a gene: 6. The CDR3 extends over 14 amino acids. Germline V gene sequence: CDR1 DFQATT, CDR2 SNEGSKA (reference sequence). CDR3 DNA: TGCAGTGCTAGGAGTGGGACAGGGCGAGAGACCCAGTACTTC. Translation: CSARSGTGRETQYF.

V and J are TRBV7-3 and TRBJ2-5; 11 nucleotides line up with TRBD1. The last part of the DNA fits TRBJ2-7 better; the J call may be wrong. Germline-derived CDR1 and CDR2 are SGHTA and FQGTGA. The CDR3 extends over 15 amino acids. CDR3 amino acids: CASSLWTGGPYEQYF. The CDR3 DNA reads TGTGCCAGCAGCCTCTGGACAGGGGGCCCTTACGAGCAGTACTTC.

Details on this clonotype: This may arise from a read error, as a much more abundant clone is one base away. The rearrangement joins TRBV4-1 to TRBJ2-5, with 11 bases matching TRBD1. The CDR3 loop spans 14 amino acids. CDR1 and CDR2 (germline): MGHRA, YSYEKL. CDR3 sequence (DNA): TGCGCCAGCGGCCAGGACAGGGGGCGGGAGACCCAGTACTTC. It encodes CASGQDRGRETQYF.

This clonotype was observed a few times. The CDR3 DNA follows: TGCGCCAGCAGCAAAACAGGGTATTACGAGCAGTACTTC. This codes for CASSKTGYYEQYF. J is TRBJ2-7 and V is TRBV4-1; weak D call: TRBD1 (6 bases). The V gene lost 5 bases and the J gene lost 4 bases, with 12 bases spanning the gap. This CDR3 is 13 amino acids long. Germline lookup yields CDR1 MGHRA and CDR2 YSYEKL.

The CDR3 nucleotides are TGTGCCATCAGTGAAAGGATGGAGCAGTTCTTC. As protein: CAISERMEQFF. The rearrangement uses TRBV10-3 and TRBJ2-1; no definite D call. Trimming removed 3 bases from V and 10 bases from J, with 7 bases in between. Per the germline V gene, CDR1 is ENHRY and CDR2 is SYGVKD. This CDR3 region has 11 residues.

This rearrangement joins TRBV15 to TRBJ2-5; 11 bases map to TRBD2. The CDR3 has 15 residues. Trimming removed 4 bases from V and 3 bases from J; junction bases left unmatched: 4. Germline V CDR1 and CDR2: LNHNV, YYDKDF (reference sequence). The CDR3 DNA reads as TGTGCCACCAGCAAAACTAGCGGGAGAAAAGAGACCCAGTACTTC. Protein product: CATSKTSGRKETQYF.

This sequence joins TRBV18 and TRBJ2-7, with no clear D. The CDR3 has 17 residues. V was clipped by 6 bases and J by 0 bases, with 21 bases between them. Per the germline V gene, CDR1 is KGHSH and CDR2 is LQKENI. CDR3 amino acids: CASSPLNRPEHSYEQYF. The DNA of the CDR3 is TGTGCCAGCTCCCCGCTTAACCGGCCGGAACACTCCTACGAGCAGTACTTC.

This clonotype was counted ten times or more. The V call is TRBV20-1, the J call TRBJ2-7, with 8 bases that match TRBD2. Germline loops: CDR1 DFQATT, CDR2 SNEGSKA (reference sequence). The CDR3 is made up of 14 amino acids. The ends lost 1 base at V and 0 bases at J; junction bases unmatched: 2. DNA of the CDR3: TGCAGTGCTAGAGTCGGGACTAGCTCCTACGAGCAGTACTTC. Protein product: CSARVGTSSYEQYF.